This T cell receptor (beta chain) emerged from a study of blood T cell repertoires in COVID-19. At the level of the study: The study drew acute and convalescent COVID-19 samples from the United States, Italy and Spain. Nucleic acid was either cDNA or gDNA, and it came from T cells, B-cell-depleted T cells, or PBMCs.

Germline V gene sequence: CDR1 SGHNT, CDR2 YYREEE (reference sequence). The CDR3 consists of 15 residues. Germline trimming cut 2 bases from V and 1 base from J; bases unmatched to any gene: 4. Profiled with immunoSEQ multiplex PCR; TCRdb holds only in-frame clones, not every one. Of 150,000 to 200,000 clones in the sample, just under 90% were seen once. The source material was peripheral blood. The clonotype was recovered from a man in his late teens or twenties with active or convalescent COVID-19. This chain uses TRBV5-4 with TRBJ2-3, with 7 bases fitting TRBD2. This chain's CDR3 is CASSFTGGGTDTQYF. In DNA, the CDR3 is TGTGCCAGCAGCTTCACGGGAGGAGGCACAGATACGCAGTATTTT.